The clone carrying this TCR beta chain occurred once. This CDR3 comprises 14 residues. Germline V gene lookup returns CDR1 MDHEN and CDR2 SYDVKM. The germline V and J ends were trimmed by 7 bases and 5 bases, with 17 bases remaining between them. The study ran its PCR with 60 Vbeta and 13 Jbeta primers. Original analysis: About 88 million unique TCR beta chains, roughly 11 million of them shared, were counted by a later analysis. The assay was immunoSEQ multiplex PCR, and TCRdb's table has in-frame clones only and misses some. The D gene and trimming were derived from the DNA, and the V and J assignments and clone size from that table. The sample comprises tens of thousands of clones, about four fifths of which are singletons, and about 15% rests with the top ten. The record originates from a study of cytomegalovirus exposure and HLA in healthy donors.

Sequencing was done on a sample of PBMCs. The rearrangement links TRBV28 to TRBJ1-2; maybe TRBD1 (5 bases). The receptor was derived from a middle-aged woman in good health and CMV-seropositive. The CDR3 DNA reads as TGTGCCAGCATTCAGGGTTCATTACGGTATGGCTACACCTTC. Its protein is CASIQGSLRYGYTF.